This T cell receptor beta chain was observed in a study of radiation and T cells in renal cell carcinoma. Treatment here: treatment-naive control, cytoreductive nephrectomy. Control samples are tumors resected by cytoreductive nephrectomy without prior radiation. This renal cell carcinoma was of the clear cell type. General study points: Dominant CDR3 motifs occupied more repertoire in irradiated than control tumors.

Turning to this clone: Its target is not known.

Trimming cost V 2 bases and J 3 bases, with 17 bases left between them. Germline CDR1 and CDR2: SEHNR and FQNEAQ (reference sequence). The CDR3 is 17 residues long. Assay: immunoSEQ multiplex PCR; the TCRdb copy retains only in-frame clones and omits some. The sample comprises 12,000 to 15,000 clones, around 57% of which are singletons, and 10% to 15% rests with the top ten. The source is a man aged 45-60 years with renal cell carcinoma. V gene TRBV7-9 combines with J gene TRBJ1-3; D is undetermined. The specimen was tumor tissue, collected from a patient whose treatment was nephrectomy without radiotherapy. CDR3 nucleotide sequence: TGTGCCAGCAGCTTAAGTGGGAGGGATACCCGTGGAAACACCATATATTTT. Translation: CASSLSGRDTRGNTIYF.